The 21 T cell receptor beta chains below were found in one sample sequenced in a study of blood T cell repertoires in COVID-19. Only in-frame clones appear in the TCRdb table, and some are missing; sequencing was by immunoSEQ multiplex PCR. The table includes more than 85,000 clones, approximately 82% detected once. The sample was peripheral blood. These receptors were taken from a man between 65 and 79 years old with acute or convalescent COVID-19.

This chain links TRBV4-1 with TRBJ1-1, with 8 bases aligning to TRBD1. The V and J ends lost 3 bases and 8 bases, in that order; junction bases with no gene match: 5. CDR1 is MGHRA and CDR2 is YSYEKL in the germline V gene. The CDR3 contains 13 residues. CDR3 protein: CASSHLGTGEAFF. The CDR3 DNA is TGCGCCAGCAGCCACCTCGGGACAGGCGAAGCTTTCTTT.

The rearrangement links TRBV6-5 to TRBJ1-2, with 9 positions matching TRBD1. Losses at the gene ends were 5 bases for V and 4 bases for J; bases not matched to a gene: 5. The CDR3 extends over 14 amino acids. Germline V gene sequence: CDR1 MNHEY, CDR2 SVGAGI. The CDR3 here is CASSPQGAVYGYTF. Here the CDR3 DNA reads TGTGCCAGCAGTCCACAGGGGGCGGTCTATGGCTACACCTTC.

This clone appeared once. V gene TRBV6-2 or TRBV6-3 combines with J gene TRBJ2-1; D possibly corresponds to TRBD2 (6 bases). The CDR3 has 15 amino acids. Germline CDR1 and CDR2: MNHEY and SVGEGT. Trimming removed 6 bases at V and 9 bases at J, with 21 bases between. The chain's CDR3 is CASSTPRRASGEQFF. Written as DNA, the CDR3 is TGTGCCAGCAGCACCCCACGGAGGGCCTCGGGTGAGCAGTTCTTC.

The genes are TRBV3-1 (or the pseudogene TRBV3-2) and TRBJ2-1; TRBD2 agrees at 8 bases. Trimming cost V 3 bases and J 2 bases; bases outside gene matches: 3. The CDR3 is 15 residues long. Germline-derived CDR1 and CDR2 are LGHDT and YNNKEL (reference sequence). CDR3 in amino acids: CASSQGGGTYNEQFF. CDR3 DNA sequence: TGTGCCAGCAGCCAGGGCGGGGGGACCTACAATGAGCAGTTCTTC.

The chain joins TRBV5-1 to TRBJ1-3; D possibly corresponds to TRBD1 (5 bases). The CDR3 loop spans 14 amino acids. V was clipped by 0 bases and J by 5 bases, with 9 bases between them. Germline CDR1 is SGHRS and CDR2 is YFSETQ. The DNA of the CDR3 is TGCGCCAGCAGCTTGGAAACAGGTCGAAACACCATATATTTT. Translating it yields CASSLETGRNTIYF.

This clone was found a few times. The V and J genes are TRBV6-6 and TRBJ2-7; 7 nucleotides align to TRBD2. This CDR3 has 15 amino acids. Germline CDR1 and CDR2: MNHNY and SVGAGI (reference sequence). The J segment lost 2 bases and the V segment lost 4 bases, leaving 8 bases of the junction unmatched. CDR3 sequence reads: CASSLLAIGTYEQYF. The CDR3 coding sequence is TGTGCCAGCAGTTTACTAGCGATTGGAACCTACGAGCAGTACTTC.

The V gene is TRBV28, the J gene TRBJ2-4, with D unresolved. V lost 4 bases and J 7 bases, leaving 8 bases between the germline ends. Germline lookup yields CDR1 MDHEN and CDR2 SYDVKM. The CDR3 covers 12 residues. CDR3 sequence (DNA): TGTGCCAGCAGTTCCCTCTTCAACATTCAGTACTTC. Translation gives CASSSLFNIQYF.

This clone came up once. The genes are TRBV7-9 and TRBJ2-7; 10 bases match TRBD2. The CDR3 contains 16 residues. Germline trimming cut 3 bases from V and 3 bases from J; bases unmatched to any gene: 8. Germline loops: CDR1 SEHNR, CDR2 FQNEAQ (reference sequence). Here the CDR3 DNA reads TGTGCCAGCAGCTTCACAAGCGGGAGGGCCGGCTACGAGCAGTACTTC. This sequence encodes CASSFTSGRAGYEQYF.

The rearrangement joins TRBV6-5 to TRBJ1-2; tentatively, D is TRBD1 (6 bases). The V end lost 5 bases, the J end lost 4 bases, and 14 bases lay between the germline ends. The germline CDR1 and CDR2 sequences are MNHEY and SVGAGI. The CDR3 length is 14 residues. The CDR3: CASSKQGSSYGYTF. Here the CDR3 DNA reads TGTGCCAGCAGTAAACAGGGTAGTAGCTATGGCTACACCTTC.

J is TRBJ1-1 and V is TRBV7-2; 7 bases match TRBD1. The CDR3 sequence is 14 residues long. Germline trimming cut 1 base from V and 10 bases from J; bases unmatched to any gene: 9. Germline V gene lookup returns CDR1 SGHTA and CDR2 FQGNSA. The CDR3 here is CASSLVPGQSIAFF. The CDR3 bases are TGTGCCAGCAGCTTAGTCCCGGGACAGTCTATAGCTTTCTTT.

The J gene is TRBJ1-2, the V gene TRBV7-8; tentatively, D is TRBD1 (6 bases). V lost 2 bases to trimming and J lost 4 bases, with 11 bases between them. This CDR3 comprises 14 residues. CDR1 is SGHVS, CDR2 FQNEAQ, per germline. CDR3 residues: CASSLKGVGYGYTF. DNA of the CDR3: TGTGCCAGCAGCTTAAAGGGGGTAGGCTATGGCTACACCTTC.

In regard to this clone: Sequence at one end of the junction differs from germline and may be a read error. The genes are TRBV12-3 or TRBV12-4 and TRBJ1-2; 11 bases line up with TRBD1. The CDR3 length is 12 residues. CDR3 region: CASSTGQGASAF. The CDR3 DNA reads as TGTGCCAGCAGTACCGGACAGGGGGCGTCAGCCTTC.

The chain carries TRBV6-5 and TRBJ1-2; D is ambiguous. This CDR3 has 15 residues. Trimming took off 6 bases at V and 0 bases at J, with 14 bases between the two ends. The germline V gene encodes CDR1 MNHEY and CDR2 SVGAGI. The CDR3 here is CASSQLQAPNYGYTF. In DNA, the CDR3 is TGTGCCAGCAGCCAACTCCAGGCTCCTAACTATGGCTACACCTTC.

The chain combines TRBV3-1 (or the pseudogene TRBV3-2) with TRBJ2-5; D may be TRBD2 (6 bases). CDR1 and CDR2 from the germline V gene are LGHDT and YNNKEL (reference sequence). The CDR3 sequence is 14 residues long. V lost 1 base and J 7 bases, leaving 13 bases between the germline ends. The CDR3 region has the DNA TGTGCCAGCAGCCAAGTGGGGGGACGGGGGACCCAGTACTTC. It codes for CASSQVGGRGTQYF.

The chain employs TRBV6-1 and TRBJ1-2; TRBD1 is a possible D gene (6 bases). V dropped 3 bases and J dropped 0 bases, with 20 bases sitting between them. This CDR3 spans 18 amino acids. Per the germline V gene, CDR1 is MNHNS and CDR2 is SASEGT. CDR3 sequence reads: CASSDQPAGAIANYGYTF. CDR3 nucleotide sequence: TGTGCCAGCAGTGACCAACCGGCAGGGGCTATAGCTAACTATGGCTACACCTTC.

This clone was found a few times. This chain uses TRBV10-1 with TRBJ2-5, with 7 bases that match TRBD1. The CDR3 spans 15 residues. V dropped 6 bases and J dropped 6; count of bases not matched to a gene: 13. In germline, CDR1 is WNHNN, CDR2 SYGVQD (reference sequence). This CDR3 reads CASSTGQFDEKTQYF. CDR3 nucleotides: TGCGCCAGCAGCACGGGACAGTTCGATGAGAAGACCCAGTACTTC.

The rearrangement uses TRBV18 and TRBJ2-2; tentative D call: TRBD1 (6 bases). The CDR3 has 14 amino acids. The V end lost 1 base, the J end lost 4 bases, and 7 bases lay between the germline ends. The germline gives CDR1 KGHSH, CDR2 LQKENI. CDR3 DNA: TGTGCCAGCTCACCACAAGGGGGCACCGGGGAGCTGTTTTTT. Translated, it gives CASSPQGGTGELFF.

V is TRBV11-1 and J is TRBJ1-2, with 10 bases matching TRBD1. Germline-derived CDR1 and CDR2 are SGHAT and FQDESV (reference sequence). Unmatched junction bases numbered 11, after V lost 4 bases and J lost 6 bases. The CDR3 covers 16 residues. The CDR3 nucleotides read TGTGCCAGCAGCTACTTCCCCGGGACAGGGGACAATGGCTACACCTTC. Protein product: CASSYFPGTGDNGYTF.

In its sample, this clone was seen a few times. The rearrangement joins TRBV30 to TRBJ1-6, with D unresolved. V was cut by 1 base and J by 7 bases, with 11 bases left in between. CDR1 is GTSNPN and CDR2 is SVGIG in the germline V gene (reference sequence). This CDR3 has 14 residues. CDR3 loop: CAWSGTSLNSPLHF. The CDR3 nucleotides are TGTGCCTGGAGTGGCACCAGTTTAAATTCACCCCTCCACTTT.

This clone was counted between two and nine times. V and J are TRBV5-6 and TRBJ1-2; D is ambiguous. Trimming took off 3 bases at V and 2 bases at J, with 11 bases between the two ends. The CDR3 length is 14 residues. The germline gives CDR1 SGHDT, CDR2 YYEEEE. This CDR3 is CASSYDNQNYGYTF. The CDR3 nucleotides read TGTGCCAGCAGCTACGACAATCAGAACTATGGCTACACCTTC.

The rearrangement links TRBV28 to TRBJ1-5; possibly TRBD1 for D (5 bases). V lost 3 bases and J lost 6, with 21 bases in between. This CDR3 is 17 amino acids long. The germline CDR1 and CDR2 sequences are MDHEN and SYDVKM. CDR3 residues: CASSLILGATPGQPQHF. The CDR3, as DNA: TGTGCCAGCAGTTTGATCCTAGGGGCAACTCCGGGTCAGCCCCAGCATTTT.